Shown below are 7 T cell receptor beta chains from a single sample sequenced in a study of beta chain features in type 1 diabetes. Sequencing targeted expressed TCRB transcripts, as all isolated RNA had been reverse transcribed. Sequenced by immunoSEQ multiplex PCR; TCRdb stores in-frame clones only, minus some. Of hundreds of thousands of clones detected, around 28% appear once; the ten largest clones hold 0.05% to 0.065%. The specimen sequenced was naive CD4+ T cells from blood. These receptors were collected from a man between 18 and 35 years old in good health.

The V and J genes are TRBV2 and TRBJ1-5; 11 nucleotides line up with TRBD1. Germline CDR1 SNHLY, CDR2 FYNNEI. The ends lost 5 bases at V and 7 bases at J; junction bases unmatched: 4. The CDR3 has 14 residues. The CDR3 region has the DNA TGTGCCAGCAGTCGGACAGGGGGCAGGCAGCCCCAGCATTTT. Protein: CASSRTGGRQPQHF. The whole variable domain, filled in from reference TRBV2 and TRBJ1-5, reads EPEVTQTPSHQVTQMGQEVILRCVPISNHLYFYWYRQILGQKVEFLVSFYNNEISEKSEIFDDQFSVERPDGSNFTLKIRSTKLEDSAMYFCASSRTGGRQPQHFGDGTRLSIL.

This chain joins TRBV23-1 and TRBJ2-7; no firm D call. TRBV23-1 carries the ORF label, with uncertain function. The CDR3 extends over 15 amino acids. V was pared by 2 bases and J by 2 bases, with 13 bases between. The CDR3 coding sequence is TGCGCCAGCAGTCAAACACCCGGGCCCCCCTACGAGCAGTACTTC. Its protein product is CASSQTPGPPYEQYF.

This clone was detected a few times. The chain employs TRBV30 and TRBJ2-1, with 14 bases identical to TRBD2. The V gene's germline CDR1 is GTSNPN and CDR2 SVGIG (reference sequence). The CDR3 is 15 residues long. The V gene end was trimmed by 2 bases and the J gene end by 7 bases; junction bases not matched to a gene: 4. The CDR3 coding sequence is TGTGCCTGGAGTCAGGGGACTAGCGGGAGTAATGAGCAGTTCTTC. It yields the protein CAWSQGTSGSNEQFF. The variable domain in full, completed from reference TRBV30 and TRBJ2-1, reads SQTIHQWPATLVQPVGSPLSLECTVEGTSNPNLYWYRQAAGRGLQLLFYSVGIGQISSEVPQNLSASRPQDRQFILSSKKLLLSDSGFYLCAWSQGTSGSNEQFFGPGTRLTVL.

This clone was detected only a few times. Within the sample, other DNA sequences also encode this same CDR3. The V gene is TRBV30, the J gene TRBJ1-1; D remains unclear. Trimming stripped 3 bases from V and 6 bases from J, with 8 bases between. CDR3 length equals 11 residues. CDR1 and CDR2 (germline): GTSNPN, SVGIG (reference sequence). As DNA, the CDR3 is TGTGCCTGGAGCCGGCAATCTGAAGCTTTCTTT. It translates to CAWSRQSEAFF.

The J gene is TRBJ1-4, the V gene TRBV30; D ambiguous. Germline CDR1 is GTSNPN and CDR2 is SVGIG (reference sequence). The V end lost 4 bases, the J end lost 8 bases, and 5 bases lay between the germline ends. CDR3 size: 10 residues. Here the CDR3 DNA reads TGTGCCTGGAAGCAGGAAAAACTGTTTTTT. It is translated as CAWKQEKLFF.

The chain links TRBV18 to TRBJ2-3; D not resolved. The CDR3 loop spans 15 amino acids. Germline V gives CDR1 KGHSH, CDR2 LQKENI. V was cut by 3 bases and J by 5 bases, with 15 bases left in between. CDR3 sequence: CASSPATPAEDTQYF. Here the CDR3 DNA reads TGTGCCAGCTCACCCGCTACACCTGCGGAAGATACGCAGTATTTT. Full variable domain (outside the CDR3, taken from reference TRBV18 and TRBJ2-3): NAGVMQNPRHLVRRRGQEARLRCSPMKGHSHVYWYRQLPEEGLKFMVYLQKENIIDESGMPKERFSAEFPKEGPSILRIQQVVRGDSAAYFCASSPATPAEDTQYFGPGTRLTVL.

Concerning this clone: This specimen includes other DNA sequences encoding the same CDR3. The chain links TRBV30 to TRBJ1-2; D gene unclear. Germline CDR1 GTSNPN, CDR2 SVGIG (reference sequence). The CDR3 length is 12 residues. Trimming removed 3 bases from V and 2 bases from J, with 7 bases in between. The CDR3 DNA is TGTGCCTGGAGCGCTGGAAACTATGGCTACACCTTC. This translates into CAWSAGNYGYTF.